The 12 T cell receptor beta chains in this list originate from one sample, sequenced in a study of blood T cell repertoires in COVID-19. Sequenced by immunoSEQ multiplex PCR; TCRdb stores in-frame clones only, minus some. The repertoire holds fewer than 50,000 clones, with about 88% as singletons. Sequences were obtained from peripheral blood. The receptors were gathered from a man in his sixties or seventies with active COVID-19.

The V gene is TRBV11-1, the J gene TRBJ2-7, with unresolved D. The CDR3 length is 12 residues. The germline V gene has CDR1 SGHAT and CDR2 FQDESV (reference sequence). Between the trimmed V and J ends, which lost 8 bases and 6 bases, there was a span of 14 bases. The CDR3 sequence: CASAVASGEQYF. The CDR3 DNA reads TGTGCCAGCGCCGTAGCATCCGGCGAGCAGTACTTC. Filled out from reference TRBV11-1 and TRBJ2-7, the complete variable domain reads EAEVAQSPRYKITEKSQAVAFWCDPISGHATLYWYRQILGQGPELLVQFQDESVVDDSQLPKDRFSAERLKGVDSTLKIQPAELGDSAMYLCASAVASGEQYFGPGTRLTVT.

CDR3 nucleotides: TGTGCCTGGAGTATGGGAGCTAGCGGTAACACCGGGGAGCTGTTTTTT. It is translated as CAWSMGASGNTGELFF. This chain connects TRBV30 to TRBJ2-2, with TRBD2 matching 7 bases. V shed 2 bases and J 2 bases; nucleotides not matched to a gene: 8. Germline loops: CDR1 GTSNPN, CDR2 SVGIG (reference sequence). CDR3 length equals 16 residues. Together with reference TRBV30 and TRBJ2-2, the CDR3 gives the full variable domain: SQTIHQWPATLVQPVGSPLSLECTVEGTSNPNLYWYRQAAGRGLQLLFYSVGIGQISSEVPQNLSASRPQDRQFILSSKKLLLSDSGFYLCAWSMGASGNTGELFFGEGSRLTVL.

The chain carries TRBV7-6 and TRBJ2-3, with a possible D match to TRBD2 (6 bases). CDR3 length: 14 residues. Germline CDR1 SGHVS, CDR2 FNYEAQ. With 4 bases removed from V and 7 bases from J, the gap between germline ends came to 15 bases. CDR3 DNA sequence: TGTGCCAGCAGCTCCATAGCGGTGGGGCATACGCAGTATTTT. This codes for CASSSIAVGHTQYF.

The sample holds a few counts of this clone. This chain connects TRBV11-3 to TRBJ2-7; 9 nucleotides line up with TRBD1. J was trimmed by 7 bases and V by 5 bases; bases with no gene match: 12. The germline V gene has CDR1 SGHNT and CDR2 YENEEA. The CDR3 contains 15 residues. The CDR3 loop reads CASSPRGQGMGEQYF. The CDR3 nucleotides are TGTGCCAGCAGCCCCCGAGGACAGGGGATGGGGGAGCAGTACTTC.

The J gene is TRBJ1-2, the V gene TRBV7-2; 9 nucleotides match TRBD1. Germline trimming cut 3 bases from V and 2 bases from J; bases unmatched to any gene: 4. CDR1 SGHTA and CDR2 FQGNSA come from the germline V gene. This CDR3 region has 15 residues. CDR3 amino acids: CASSFYRGLNYGYTF. The DNA for the CDR3 is TGTGCCAGCAGCTTCTACAGGGGGCTGAACTATGGCTACACCTTC.

This clone was observed once. The chain joins TRBV2 to TRBJ2-7; 13 bases line up with TRBD2. Germline CDR1 is SNHLY and CDR2 is FYNNEI. With V trimmed by 5 bases and J by 2 bases, 3 bases remained unmatched. The CDR3 contains 15 residues. CDR3 protein: CASSLGLAGAYEQYF. CDR3 bases: TGTGCCAGCAGTCTCGGACTAGCGGGAGCCTACGAGCAGTACTTC.

V and J are TRBV6-4 and TRBJ2-1; 8 nucleotides align to TRBD2. The germline gives CDR1 MRHNA, CDR2 SNTAGT. The trim removed 2 bases at V and 5 bases at J, leaving 5 bases unmatched. The CDR3 sequence is 15 residues long. The CDR3 nucleotides are TGTGCCAGCAGTGACACGGGAGGGCGCAACAATGAGCAGTTCTTC. It codes for CASSDTGGRNNEQFF.

J is TRBJ2-3 and V is TRBV7-2; maybe TRBD1 (5 bases). V lost 5 bases and J lost 4, with 10 bases in between. The germline V gene has CDR1 SGHTA and CDR2 FQGNSA. The CDR3 sequence is 13 residues long. The CDR3 protein is CASSPPGPDTQYF. The CDR3 DNA reads as TGTGCCAGCAGCCCCCCAGGGCCAGATACGCAGTATTTT.

In its sample, this clone was seen once. The CDR3 DNA reads as TGTGCCAGCTCACCACCGCCAGGGGAAGCTTTCTTT. Amino acids: CASSPPPGEAFF. The chain recombines TRBV18 with TRBJ1-1, with D possibly TRBD1 on 5 matching bases. The V and J ends lost 0 bases and 8 bases respectively, with 7 bases between them. Germline V gene lookup returns CDR1 KGHSH and CDR2 LQKENI. The CDR3 runs 12 residues.

V usage is TRBV28 and J usage is TRBJ1-5; TRBD1 agrees at 9 bases. With V trimmed by 0 bases and J by 1 base, 1 base remained unmatched. The CDR3 totals 16 residues. CDR1 MDHEN and CDR2 SYDVKM come from the germline V gene. The CDR3 reads CASSLWGTGSNQPQHF. CDR3 coding DNA: TGTGCCAGCAGTTTATGGGGGACAGGGAGCAATCAGCCCCAGCATTTT.

The chain uses TRBV7-6 and TRBJ2-7; TRBD2 matches at 10 bases. V was pared by 4 bases and J by 2 bases, with 11 bases of the junction left unmatched. The V gene's germline CDR1 is SGHVS and CDR2 FNYEAQ. This CDR3 spans 17 amino acids. This chain's CDR3 is CASSSYTLAGDPYEQYF. CDR3 sequence (DNA): TGTGCCAGCAGCTCCTACACCCTAGCGGGGGATCCCTACGAGCAGTACTTC.

V usage is TRBV7-2 and J usage is TRBJ2-5; D ambiguous. Per germline, CDR1 SGHTA and CDR2 FQGNSA. This CDR3 contains 14 residues. Trimming took off 5 bases at V and 2 bases at J, with 12 bases between the two ends. This chain's CDR3 is CASSPPGFQETQYF. In DNA form, the CDR3 reads TGTGCCAGCAGCCCCCCCGGGTTTCAAGAGACCCAGTACTTC.